In its sample, the clone carrying this T cell receptor beta chain was seen a few times. Its cognate antigen is unknown. The PCR employed 60 Vbeta primers together with 13 Jbeta primers. Profiled with immunoSEQ multiplex PCR; TCRdb holds only in-frame clones, not every one. The table records fewer than 200,000 clones, approximately 88% of them present only once. Regarding donors, all were healthy bone marrow donors. Trimming at V came to 4 bases and at J to 0 bases, leaving 5 bases not matched to a gene. This CDR3 has 16 amino acids. Germline lookup yields CDR1 MNHEY and CDR2 SMNVEV (reference sequence). The sample comes from a study of cytomegalovirus exposure and HLA in healthy donors. Findings of the study overall: Researchers left out some V segments, among them TRBV6-2 and TRBV6-3, as indistinguishable. Across donors, sequencing depth was assumed by presence/absence analyses to be roughly uniform.

This sequence joins TRBV27 and TRBJ1-1, with TRBD1 matching over 10 bases. The sequenced sample was PBMCs. This TCR came from a woman aged 25 to 39 in good health and CMV-seronegative. CDR3 sequence: CASSSGQGGLNTEAFF. The CDR3 nucleotides are TGTGCCAGCAGTTCAGGACAGGGGGGGTTGAACACTGAAGCTTTCTTT.